This passage covers 24 T cell receptor beta chains from one sample sequenced in a study of post-analysis software for immune sequencing data. Study-level points and caveats: Patients used five TRBV segments, including TRBV5-6, TRBV5-1 and TRBV20-1, more often than controls.

Unique molecular identifiers had been added to the TCR beta cDNA libraries. TCRdb processed the PCR reads anew with MiXCR; each CDR3 protein has one entry. The profile covers some 450,000 distinct CDR3 sequences, with roughly 45% appearing a single time and over 10% taken by the ten largest. These TCRs' antigens remain unknown. The sample was blood. Receptors originate from a girl aged 5 to 17 with multiple sclerosis.

This clonotype has just one count. This rearrangement joins TRBV6-6 to TRBJ1-4, with D uncertain. Trimming cost V 0 bases and J 1 base, with 0 bases left between them. This CDR3 has 13 residues. The germline gives CDR1 MNHNY, CDR2 SVGAGI (reference sequence). The CDR3, as DNA: TGTGCCAGCAGTTACTCAACTAATGAAAAACTGTTTTTT. Translated: CASSYSTNEKLFF.

This clonotype has a single count. The chain carries TRBV20-1 and TRBJ2-1; 9 positions match TRBD1. CDR1 and CDR2 (germline): DFQATT, SNEGSKA (reference sequence). The trim removed 3 bases at V and 4 bases at J, leaving 4 bases unmatched. This CDR3 is 14 amino acids long. Written as DNA, the CDR3 is TGCAGTGCTAGCGAAGGACAGGGGTACAATGAGCAGTTCTTC. It codes for CSASEGQGYNEQFF.

The V and J genes are TRBV6-1 and TRBJ1-1; TRBD1 matches 8 bases. After removal of 3 bases from V and 4 bases from J, the junction contained 7 bases not matched to a gene. The CDR3 runs to 15 residues. The V gene's germline CDR1 is MNHNS and CDR2 SASEGT. Written as DNA, the CDR3 is TGTGCCAGCAGTGATCGACAGGGGCGGGGCACTGAAGCTTTCTTT. It specifies CASSDRQGRGTEAFF.

The J gene is TRBJ2-5, the V gene TRBV4-3, with 13 bases fitting TRBD2. This CDR3 has 18 residues. Germline CDR1 reads LGHNA; CDR2 reads YSLEER. The V segment lost 3 bases and the J segment 5 bases; nucleotides outside the gene matches: 12. The CDR3 sequence is CASSHTGLAGSPGETQYF. As DNA, the CDR3 is TGCGCCAGCAGCCACACGGGACTAGCGGGATCCCCGGGGGAGACCCAGTACTTC.

As concerns this clonotype: The junction departs from germline at one end; a sequencing error may be responsible. The V gene is TRBV10-2, the J gene TRBJ2-1; TRBD2 agrees at 9 bases. CDR3 size: 14 residues. The V gene's germline CDR1 is WSHSY and CDR2 SAAADI. CDR3 in DNA: TGCGCCAGCCAGCCTGCGGGAGGGCCCAATGGGCAGTTCTTC. It is translated as CASQPAGGPNGQFF.

The CDR3 DNA sequence: TGCAGCGTTAGAGAAACGGACAGGGTCAATTCACCCCTCCACTTT. Protein product: CSVRETDRVNSPLHF. The chain has TRBV29-1 and TRBJ1-6; 8 nucleotides align to TRBD1. The V segment lost 5 bases and the J segment 7 bases; nucleotides outside the gene matches: 10. Germline CDR1 is SQVTM and CDR2 is ANQGSEA. CDR3 length: 15 residues.

This clonotype was recorded at least ten times. The chain recombines TRBV29-1 with TRBJ2-7; no firm D call. Germline loops: CDR1 SQVTM, CDR2 ANQGSEA. Trimming took off 4 bases at V and 3 bases at J, with 7 bases between the two ends. The CDR3 totals 11 residues. The CDR3 DNA sequence: TGCAGCGTTGCTCTCGGCTACGAGCAGTACTTC. Protein: CSVALGYEQYF.

This chain joins TRBV9 and TRBJ2-3; maybe TRBD2 (7 bases). Germline V lookup: CDR1 SGDLS, CDR2 YYNGEE. V lost 7 bases to trimming and J lost 1 base, with 19 bases between them. This CDR3 has 16 amino acids. This chain's CDR3 is CASSIGGGQGTDTQYF. DNA of the CDR3: TGTGCCAGCTCGATAGGGGGGGGGCAAGGCACAGATACGCAGTATTTT.

Regarding this clonotype: The germline gene is not matched at one end of the junction; a read error may be the cause. The chain has TRBV6-1 and TRBJ1-5; 8 bases fit TRBD1. Germline CDR1 MNHNS, CDR2 SASEGT. The CDR3 runs to 12 residues. This CDR3 reads CTSRQGNQPQHF. The CDR3 bases are TGTACCAGCCGACAGGGGAATCAGCCCCAGCATTTT.

This clonotype was counted only a few times. The V gene is TRBV12-3 or TRBV12-4, the J gene TRBJ2-5, with 11 bases lining up with TRBD2. V was pared by 8 bases and J by 5 bases, with 4 bases of the junction left unmatched. The CDR3 has 13 residues. This CDR3 is CASSSGRLETQYF. The CDR3 nucleotides are TGTGCCAGCTCTAGCGGGAGGCTGGAGACCCAGTACTTC.

This clonotype was observed a handful of times. V is TRBV20-1 and J is TRBJ2-5, with 8 nucleotides matching TRBD1. The J call could be wrong; TRBJ2-7 is a better fit for the DNA end. Germline V CDR1 and CDR2: DFQATT, SNEGSKA (reference sequence). The CDR3 is made up of 13 amino acids. Here the CDR3 reads CSARADRGHEQYF. CDR3 in DNA: TGCAGTGCTAGAGCCGACAGGGGCCACGAGCAGTACTTC.

There are a few counts of this clonotype. The rearrangement links TRBV20-1 to TRBJ2-1, with 8 bases identical to TRBD2. The J call may be in error: the DNA end matches TRBJ2-7 better. There are 13 residues in the CDR3. The germline CDR1 and CDR2 sequences are DFQATT and SNEGSKA (reference sequence). CDR3 coding DNA: TGCAGTGCTAGAGGACCGGGGGGGCACGAGCAGTACTTC. Protein sequence: CSARGPGGHEQYF.

The DNA of the CDR3 is TGTGCCAGCAGTGGGGTGGGGACAGGGGGTCCAGATACGCAGTATTTT. It translates to CASSGVGTGGPDTQYF. The chain carries TRBV2 and TRBJ2-3, with 11 bases lining up with TRBD1. V lost 4 bases and J lost 4; bases outside the gene matches: 7. Germline CDR1 SNHLY, CDR2 FYNNEI. CDR3 length: 16 amino acids. Combining the CDR3 with reference TRBV2 and TRBJ2-3 gives the whole variable domain EPEVTQTPSHQVTQMGQEVILRCVPISNHLYFYWYRQILGQKVEFLVSFYNNEISEKSEIFDDQFSVERPDGSNFTLKIRSTKLEDSAMYFCASSGVGTGGPDTQYFGPGTRLTVL.

This chain joins TRBV2 and TRBJ2-5; the match to TRBD1 covers 8 bases. V was pared by 6 bases and J by 1 base, with 7 bases of the junction left unmatched. The germline CDR1 and CDR2 sequences are SNHLY and FYNNEI. The CDR3 consists of 15 residues. CDR3 nucleotide sequence: TGTGCCAGCAGGAGGGACAGGACATTCCAAGAGACCCAGTACTTC. Amino acids: CASRRDRTFQETQYF.

The CDR3 region is CASSPSSSTFYNEQFF. The CDR3 bases are TGCGCCAGCAGTCCCTCTTCTAGCACCTTCTACAATGAGCAGTTCTTC. The chain couples TRBV5-1 to TRBJ2-1; possible D gene TRBD2, 5 bases. From germline, CDR1 is SGHRS and CDR2 YFSETQ. V lost 5 bases and J lost 3, with 18 bases in between. The CDR3 is made up of 16 amino acids.

The chain has TRBV29-1 and TRBJ1-2; TRBD1 aligns across 10 bases. The CDR3 loop spans 13 amino acids. The germline V gene encodes CDR1 SQVTM and CDR2 ANQGSEA. V trimming: 0 bases; J trimming: 8 bases; junction bases outside the gene matches: 3. The CDR3 loop is CSVEEDRGGGYTF. The CDR3 DNA follows: TGCAGCGTTGAAGAGGACAGGGGGGGGGGCTACACCTTC.

The rearrangement joins TRBV7-2 to TRBJ2-5; D remains unclear. Trimming shortened V by 3 bases and J by 2 bases, and 7 bases separated the two germline ends. Germline CDR1 reads SGHTA; CDR2 reads FQGNSA. The length of the CDR3 is 13 residues. CDR3 in amino acids: CASSFTPQETQYF. Here the CDR3 DNA reads TGTGCCAGCAGCTTTACGCCGCAAGAGACCCAGTACTTC.

A few counts support this clonotype. The chain recombines TRBV15 with TRBJ2-7; a weak D match, TRBD1 (6 bases). Germline V gene data show CDR1 as LNHNV and CDR2 as YYDKDF (reference sequence). With 0 bases removed from V and 2 bases from J, the gap between germline ends came to 14 bases. The CDR3 loop spans 16 amino acids. The CDR3 coding sequence is TGTGCCACCAGCAGAGATAGAGGACAGAGAGCCTACGAGCAGTACTTC. Its protein is CATSRDRGQRAYEQYF. Based on the CDR3 plus reference TRBV15 and TRBJ2-7, the full variable domain is DAMVIQNPRYQVTQFGKPVTLSCSQTLNHNVMYWYQQKSSQAPKLLFHYYDKDFNNEADTPDNFQSRRPNTSFCFLDIRSPGLGDTAMYLCATSRDRGQRAYEQYFGPGTRLTVT.

This clonotype was seen only a few times. The chain uses TRBV7-6 and TRBJ2-7; the D gene is possibly TRBD2 (5 bases). Deletions cut 2 bases from V and 0 bases from J, with 8 bases between. The germline CDR1 and CDR2 sequences are SGHVS and FNYEAQ. The CDR3 length is 14 residues. The CDR3 sequence: CASSLSGFSYEQYF. DNA of the CDR3: TGTGCCAGCAGCTTATCGGGGTTCTCCTACGAGCAGTACTTC.

This clonotype was counted a single time. V is TRBV18 and J is TRBJ2-7, with TRBD1 matching over 7 bases. CDR3 length: 14 residues. Germline CDR1 KGHSH, CDR2 LQKENI. After removal of 2 bases from V and 3 bases from J, the junction contained 4 bases not matched to a gene. CDR3 loop: CASSPNGDSYEQYF. In DNA, the CDR3 is TGTGCCAGCTCACCAAACGGGGACAGCTACGAGCAGTACTTC.

This chain links TRBV4-2 with TRBJ1-4; maybe TRBD1 (6 bases). Trimming took 4 bases from V and 8 from J, leaving 20 bases between them. Germline assignment: CDR1 LGHNA and CDR2 YNFKEQ. The CDR3 consists of 16 residues. This chain's CDR3 is CASSRDRGEGDEKLFF. The CDR3 DNA is TGTGCCAGCAGCCGAGATCGAGGGGAGGGGGACGAAAAACTGTTTTTT.

The chain combines TRBV28 with TRBJ2-7; the D gene could be TRBD1 or TRBD2 (6 bases each). The end of the DNA aligns better with TRBJ2-1, so the J call may be wrong. Germline V lookup: CDR1 MDHEN, CDR2 SYDVKM. The CDR3 runs to 16 residues. The DNA for the CDR3 is TGTGCCAGCAGTTTGGTAGGCCCCGGGGGCTCCTACGAGCAGTTCTTC. Translation: CASSLVGPGGSYEQFF.

V gene TRBV6-5 combines with J gene TRBJ2-3; D possibly corresponds to TRBD1 (6 bases). CDR1 is MNHEY, CDR2 SVGAGI, per germline. The length of the CDR3 is 14 residues. V was pared by 9 bases and J by 4 bases, with 17 bases between. The CDR3 bases are TGTGCCAGTAGGCGACTCGGACAGTCAGATACGCAGTATTTT. As protein: CASRRLGQSDTQYF.

The rearrangement joins TRBV10-3 to TRBJ1-2; no clear D gene. Germline-derived CDR1 and CDR2 are ENHRY and SYGVKD. CDR3 size: 16 residues. V was pared by 0 bases and J by 1 base, with 12 bases between. The CDR3 DNA follows: TGTGCCATCAGTGAGTCCACGTGGCGTGATAACTATGGCTACACCTTC. The encoded protein is CAISESTWRDNYGYTF.